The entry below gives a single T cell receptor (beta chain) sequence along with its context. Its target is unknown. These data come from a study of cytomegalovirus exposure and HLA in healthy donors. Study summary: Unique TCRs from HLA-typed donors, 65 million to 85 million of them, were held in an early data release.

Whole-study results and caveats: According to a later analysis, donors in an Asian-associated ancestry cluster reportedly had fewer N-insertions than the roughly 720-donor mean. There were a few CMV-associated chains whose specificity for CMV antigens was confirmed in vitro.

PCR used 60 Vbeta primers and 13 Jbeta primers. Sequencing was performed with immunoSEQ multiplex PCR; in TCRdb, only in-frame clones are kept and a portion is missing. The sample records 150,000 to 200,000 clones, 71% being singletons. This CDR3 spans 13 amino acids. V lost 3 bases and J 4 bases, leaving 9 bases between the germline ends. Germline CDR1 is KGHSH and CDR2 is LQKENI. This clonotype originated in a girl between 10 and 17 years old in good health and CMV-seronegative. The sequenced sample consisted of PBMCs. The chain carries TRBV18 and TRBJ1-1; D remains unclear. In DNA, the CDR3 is TGTGCCAGCTCACCTGACGAGGGCACTGAAGCTTTCTTT. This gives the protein CASSPDEGTEAFF.